These T cell receptor beta chains were read from a single sample in a study of blood T cells in healthy people across ages. TCRdb recomputed calls from the 5' RACE reads with MiXCR, one row per CDR3 protein. The sample gives hundreds of thousands of distinct CDR3 sequences, about 30% of which show up once; about 16% is in the top ten. Material: blood. These receptors came from a woman over 75 in good health. Each CDR3 is given with its conserved first and last residue. The order of the fields is D gene, V gene, clone size, J gene, CDR3 DNA, CDR3 protein. D genes are given only for firm matches. Size is omitted from some rows. Given values are once, few, many or a class for expanded clones.

D gene: .
V gene: TRBV5-6
clone size: many
J gene: TRBJ1-2
CDR3 DNA: TGTGCCAGCAGCTCCTTGACAGAGATCCATGGCTACACCTTC
CDR3 protein: CASSSLTEIHGYTF

D gene: TRBD2
V gene: TRBV6-1
clone size: .
J gene: TRBJ2-2
CDR3 DNA: TGTGCCAGCAGTGAAGTAGCGGGAGTCAACACCGGGGAGCTGTTTTTT
CDR3 protein: CASSEVAGVNTGELFF

D gene: .
V gene: TRBV7-2
clone size: many
J gene: TRBJ1-1
CDR3 DNA: TGTGCCAGCAGTAAAGGAGACTATTCCCCTGAAGCTTTCTTT
CDR3 protein: CASSKGDYSPEAFF

D gene: TRBD1
V gene: TRBV5-1
clone size: few
J gene: TRBJ2-7
CDR3 DNA: TGCGCCAGCAGCCCAAGACCCCCCGGGACAGGGCTTTCCTACGAGCAGTACTTC
CDR3 protein: CASSPRPPGTGLSYEQYF

D gene: TRBD2
V gene: TRBV7-2
clone size: many
J gene: TRBJ2-1
CDR3 DNA: TGTGCCAGCAGCCAAGGGGGGGGCGGGGGGACTGCACTTTACAATGAGCAGTTCTTC
CDR3 protein: CASSQGGGGGTALYNEQFF

D gene: TRBD2
V gene: TRBV11-2
clone size: many
J gene: TRBJ2-3
CDR3 DNA: TGTGCCAGCAGCCCCGCGGGGGGGCTAGCGGGGGGGCTCGGCACAGATACGCAGTATTTT
CDR3 protein: CASSPAGGLAGGLGTDTQYF

D gene: .
V gene: TRBV18
clone size: few
J gene: TRBJ2-1
CDR3 DNA: TGTGCCAGCTCACCTGGGGGAACCTGCAATGAGCAGTTCTTC
CDR3 protein: CASSPGGTCNEQFF

D gene: TRBD1
V gene: TRBV5-1
clone size: .
J gene: TRBJ1-4
CDR3 DNA: TGCGCCAGCAGCTCAATGGGGGGGACAGCAGCAACTAATGAAAAACTGTTTTTT
CDR3 protein: CASSSMGGTAATNEKLFF

D gene: TRBD2
V gene: TRBV5-1
clone size: many
J gene: TRBJ2-7
CDR3 DNA: TGCGCCAGCAGCTTGGGATTAGCGGGGGGACTCGCGATTTACGAGCAGTACTTC
CDR3 protein: CASSLGLAGGLAIYEQYF

D gene: .
V gene: TRBV5-1
clone size: many
J gene: TRBJ2-7
CDR3 DNA: TGCGCCAGCAGCTTGGCCGCCGCCAGGTCCTACGAGCAGTACTTC
CDR3 protein: CASSLAAARSYEQYF

D gene: .
V gene: TRBV28
clone size: few
J gene: TRBJ2-7
CDR3 DNA: TGTGCCAGCAGTCCCGGAGGGCAGGGCTCCTACGAGCAGTACTTC
CDR3 protein: CASSPGGQGSYEQYF

D gene: TRBD1
V gene: TRBV3-1
clone size: few
J gene: TRBJ1-3
CDR3 DNA: TGTGCCAGCAGCCAAGGACAGGGCCTCTCTGGAAACACCATATATTTT
CDR3 protein: CASSQGQGLSGNTIYF

D gene: .
V gene: TRBV6-5
clone size: many
J gene: TRBJ1-2
CDR3 DNA: TGTGCCAGCAGCCCCGCGGCGCGCTCATTGAACTATGGCTACACCTTC
CDR3 protein: CASSPAARSLNYGYTF

D gene: TRBD2
V gene: TRBV20-1
clone size: many
J gene: TRBJ2-1
CDR3 DNA: TGCAGCCGAGGGGGTTTAGCGGGGGGGAAGTACGGGCAGTTCTTC
CDR3 protein: CSRGGLAGGKYGQFF

D gene: .
V gene: TRBV4-2
clone size: .
J gene: TRBJ2-2
CDR3 DNA: TGTGCCAGCAGCCAACGACAGGGAGGTTCTGCCGGGGAGCTGTTTTTT
CDR3 protein: CASSQRQGGSAGELFF

D gene: TRBD1
V gene: TRBV5-5
clone size: few
J gene: TRBJ1-6
CDR3 DNA: TGTGCCAGCGTCCGGACAGGGAATTCACCCCTCCACTTT
CDR3 protein: CASVRTGNSPLHF

D gene: TRBD2
V gene: TRBV20-1
clone size: many
J gene: TRBJ2-3
CDR3 DNA: TGCAGTGCTAGATCCCCGGGACTAGCGGGGGGGGGGAATACGCAGTATTTT
CDR3 protein: CSARSPGLAGGGNTQYF

D gene: .
V gene: TRBV12-1
clone size: many
J gene: TRBJ2-7
CDR3 DNA: .
CDR3 protein: CASSFGRGNGTGSGEQYF

D gene: TRBD2
V gene: TRBV3-1
clone size: many
J gene: TRBJ2-3
CDR3 DNA: TGTGCCAGCAGCCCCCCCCACGGGGGGGCCTCAGATACGCAGTATTTT
CDR3 protein: CASSPPHGGASDTQYF

D gene: TRBD2
V gene: TRBV5-6
clone size: .
J gene: TRBJ2-7
CDR3 DNA: TGTGCCAGCAGCTTGGCATGGCGGGAGGGCCGATACGAGCAGTACTTC
CDR3 protein: CASSLAWREGRYEQYF

D gene: .
V gene: TRBV7-2
clone size: .
J gene: TRBJ2-3
CDR3 DNA: TGTGCCAGCAGCTTGTACCTGTTGGGGGGGGGCGTAGATACGCAGTATTTT
CDR3 protein: CASSLYLLGGGVDTQYF

D gene: .
V gene: TRBV6-4
clone size: many
J gene: TRBJ2-3
CDR3 DNA: TGTGCCAGCAGTGTGGGCCATGAAGATACGCAGTATTTT
CDR3 protein: CASSVGHEDTQYF

D gene: .
V gene: TRBV3-1
clone size: many
J gene: TRBJ2-1
CDR3 DNA: TGTGCCAGCAGCCGCCGGAGACTGGGGGGCTTGGACAATGAGCAGTTCTTC
CDR3 protein: CASSRRRLGGLDNEQFF

D gene: TRBD1
V gene: TRBV4-1
clone size: few
J gene: TRBJ1-4
CDR3 DNA: TGCGCCAGCAGCCAAGAGAGACAGGGGTTGGTAACTAATGAAAAACTGTTTTTT
CDR3 protein: CASSQERQGLVTNEKLFF

D gene: TRBD1
V gene: TRBV7-3
clone size: many
J gene: TRBJ2-1
CDR3 DNA: TGTGCCAGCAGCCCCATCGGGACAGGGGACGTTCGGGTCTACAATGAGCAGTTCTTC
CDR3 protein: CASSPIGTGDVRVYNEQFF

D gene: .
V gene: TRBV18
clone size: .
J gene: TRBJ1-1
CDR3 DNA: TGTGCCAGCTCACCACGTCAGGACTCGAACACTGAAGCTTTCTTT
CDR3 protein: CASSPRQDSNTEAFF

D gene: TRBD2
V gene: TRBV6-5
clone size: .
J gene: TRBJ2-1
CDR3 DNA: TGTGCCAGCAGTTACGAATTGGGGAGCGGGAGGGCCTTGGGGGAGCAGTTCTTC
CDR3 protein: CASSYELGSGRALGEQFF

D gene: .
V gene: TRBV7-2
clone size: many
J gene: TRBJ2-7
CDR3 DNA: TGTGCCAGCAGCGATTATTTCGAGCAGTACTTC
CDR3 protein: CASSDYFEQYF

D gene: .
V gene: TRBV18
clone size: many
J gene: TRBJ2-7
CDR3 DNA: TGTGCCAGCTCACCAAGCCTCACTTCCTACGAGCAGTACTTC
CDR3 protein: CASSPSLTSYEQYF

D gene: .
V gene: TRBV2
clone size: many
J gene: TRBJ1-5
CDR3 DNA: TGTGCCAGCAGTGAAGAATGGTTGGGCAATCAGCCCCAGCATTTT
CDR3 protein: CASSEEWLGNQPQHF

D gene: TRBD2
V gene: TRBV12-3/TRBV12-4
clone size: .
J gene: TRBJ2-3
CDR3 DNA: TGTGCCAGCAGTTTGCTAAGCGGGGGGGTGAGAACAGATACGCAGTATTTT
CDR3 protein: CASSLLSGGVRTDTQYF

D gene: .
V gene: TRBV4-2
clone size: few
J gene: TRBJ1-2
CDR3 DNA: TGTGCCAGCAGCCAAGATACGTCAGGTTCTGCTGGCTACACCTTC
CDR3 protein: CASSQDTSGSAGYTF

D gene: TRBD1
V gene: TRBV5-1
clone size: .
J gene: TRBJ2-2
CDR3 DNA: TGCGCCAGCTCTGCGCGGACAGGGAACACCGGGGAGCTGTTTTTT
CDR3 protein: CASSARTGNTGELFF